Only one count was recorded for the clone carrying this TCR beta chain. V lost 6 bases and J 3 bases, leaving 8 bases between the germline ends. There are 13 residues in the CDR3. This entry is derived from a study of blood T cell repertoires in COVID-19. The assay was immunoSEQ multiplex PCR, and TCRdb's table has in-frame clones only and misses some. Here the sample spans hundreds of thousands of clones, 85% being singletons. The receptor comes from a man aged 50 to 60 with active or convalescent COVID-19. The chain links TRBV12-3 or TRBV12-4 to TRBJ2-2; D may be TRBD2 (6 bases). Sequenced input: peripheral blood. The DNA for the CDR3 is TGTGCCAGCAGCGGAGGGCACACCGGGGAGCTGTTTTTT. Protein sequence: CASSGGHTGELFF.